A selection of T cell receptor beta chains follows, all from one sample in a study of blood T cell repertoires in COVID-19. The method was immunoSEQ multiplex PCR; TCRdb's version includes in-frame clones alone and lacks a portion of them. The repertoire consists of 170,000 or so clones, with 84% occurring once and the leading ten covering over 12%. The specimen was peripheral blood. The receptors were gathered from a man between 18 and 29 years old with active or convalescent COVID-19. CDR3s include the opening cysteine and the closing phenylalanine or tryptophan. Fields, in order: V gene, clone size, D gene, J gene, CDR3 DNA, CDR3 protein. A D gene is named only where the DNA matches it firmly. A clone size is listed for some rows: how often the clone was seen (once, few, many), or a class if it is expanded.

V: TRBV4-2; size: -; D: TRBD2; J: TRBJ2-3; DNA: TGTGCCAGCAGCGATCGTCTAGCGGCCGCTAGCACAGATACGCAGTATTTT; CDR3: CASSDRLAAASTDTQYF
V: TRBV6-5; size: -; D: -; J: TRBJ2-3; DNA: TGTGCCAGCGTAAGACCCTACTACACAGATACGCAGTATTTT; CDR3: CASVRPYYTDTQYF
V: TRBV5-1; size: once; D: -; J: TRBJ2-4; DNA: TGCGCCAGCAGCCTGGGCACAGGGTTCGGAAACATTCAGTACTTC; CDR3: CASSLGTGFGNIQYF
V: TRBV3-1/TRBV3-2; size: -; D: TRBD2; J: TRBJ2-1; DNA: TGTGCCAGCAGCCAAGAGTCTAGCGGGAGTTGGGATGAGCAGTTCTTC; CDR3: CASSQESSGSWDEQFF
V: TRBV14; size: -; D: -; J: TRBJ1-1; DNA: TGTGCCAGCAGCCCCGGTCATTGGGGGGGCGAAGCTTTCTTT; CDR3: CASSPGHWGGEAFF
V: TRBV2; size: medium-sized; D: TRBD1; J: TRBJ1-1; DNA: TGTGCCAGCACTCACCCTTTGGGACAGGCTACGATGGACACTGAAGCTTTCTTT; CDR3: CASTHPLGQATMDTEAFF
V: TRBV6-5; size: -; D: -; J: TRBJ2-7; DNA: TGTGCCAGCAGTTACTCGAGGCCTAGCGTCCCCTACGAGCAGTACTTC; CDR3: CASSYSRPSVPYEQYF
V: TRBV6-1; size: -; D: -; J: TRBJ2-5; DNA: TGTGCCAGCAGTGAAGCTATTCTAGTATCTCAAGAGACCCAGTACTTC; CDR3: CASSEAILVSQETQYF
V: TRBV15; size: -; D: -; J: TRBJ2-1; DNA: TGTGCCACCAGGGTCTGGAGGGGATCAGGGACCTACAATGAGCAGTTCTTC; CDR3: CATRVWRGSGTYNEQFF
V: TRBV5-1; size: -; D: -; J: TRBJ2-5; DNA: TGCGCCAGCAGCTTGGAGCGGTTAACAGTACAAGAGACCCAGTACTTC; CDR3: CASSLERLTVQETQYF
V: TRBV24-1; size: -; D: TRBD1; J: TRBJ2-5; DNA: TGTGCCGTTGCCGGGACAGGGGGCCCGGAGACCCAGTACTTC; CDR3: CAVAGTGGPETQYF
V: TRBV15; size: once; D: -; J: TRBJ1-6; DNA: TGTGCCACCAGCAGCGGGGTCGATTATTCACCCCTCCACTTT; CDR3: CATSSGVDYSPLHF
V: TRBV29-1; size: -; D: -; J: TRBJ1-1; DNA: TGCAGCGTTCTGGAGACCCCGGGCACTGAAGCTTTCTTT; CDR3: CSVLETPGTEAFF
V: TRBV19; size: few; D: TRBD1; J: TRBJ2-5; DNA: TGTGCCAGTAGTATGGGGACAGGGGTAGAGACCCAGTACTTC; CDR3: CASSMGTGVETQYF
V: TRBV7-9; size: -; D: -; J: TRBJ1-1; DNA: TGTGCCAGCAGCCGCGTCCGGTACACTGAAGCTTTCTTT; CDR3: CASSRVRYTEAFF
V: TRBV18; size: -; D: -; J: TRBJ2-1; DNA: TGTGCCAGCTCACCTCTCAGATCAGGGGCCTACAATGAGCAGTTCTTC; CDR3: CASSPLRSGAYNEQFF
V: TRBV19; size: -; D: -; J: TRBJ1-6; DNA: TGTGCCAGTAGTCCCCAGCCGGGGGGTTCACCCCTCCACTTT; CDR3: CASSPQPGGSPLHF
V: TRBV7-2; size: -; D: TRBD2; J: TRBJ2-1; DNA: TGTGCCAGCAGCTTAGTTAGCGGGAGGCAGGATGAGCAGTTCTTC; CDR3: CASSLVSGRQDEQFF
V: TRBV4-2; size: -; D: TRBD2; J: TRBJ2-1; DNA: TGTGCCAGCAGCCAAGATTGGGGGGGAGTCAGACCCGACAATGAGCAGTTCTTC; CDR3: CASSQDWGGVRPDNEQFF
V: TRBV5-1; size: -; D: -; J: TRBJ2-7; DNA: TGCGCCAGCAGCGGTATGGGTGGCGGGGACGCCGAGCAGTACTTC; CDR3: CASSGMGGGDAEQYF
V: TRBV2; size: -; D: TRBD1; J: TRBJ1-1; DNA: TGTGCCAGCACCCAATCCCCGGGACAGAAGTCGATGAACACTGAAGCTTTCTTT; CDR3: CASTQSPGQKSMNTEAFF
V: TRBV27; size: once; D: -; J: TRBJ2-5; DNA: TGTGCCAGCAGTTCTCGGGGGGCGGGGGAGACCCAGTACTTC; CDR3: CASSSRGAGETQYF
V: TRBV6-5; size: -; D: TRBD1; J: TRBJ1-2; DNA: TGTGCCAGCAGCCCCGGGACAGCTTTTAACTATGGCTACACCTTC; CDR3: CASSPGTAFNYGYTF
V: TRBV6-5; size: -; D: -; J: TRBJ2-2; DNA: TGTGCCAGCAGAAGGACATCCACCGGGGAGCTGTTTTTT; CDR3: CASRRTSTGELFF
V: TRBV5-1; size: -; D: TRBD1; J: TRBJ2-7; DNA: TGCGCCAGCAGCTTGGTTCGACAGGGTAACGAGCAGTACTTC; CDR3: CASSLVRQGNEQYF
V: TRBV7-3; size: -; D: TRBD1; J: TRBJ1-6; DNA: TGTGCCAGCAGCTCCCGGACAGGAGTGTCACCCCTCCACTTT; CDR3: CASSSRTGVSPLHF
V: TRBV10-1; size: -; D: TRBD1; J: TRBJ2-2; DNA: TGCGCCAGCAGTGCCCCCGGGACAGGGAACACCGGGGAGCTGTTTTTT; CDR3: CASSAPGTGNTGELFF